The source of this T cell receptor (beta chain) is a study of shared clonotypes between healthy human individuals. General study results and limits: On the whole, naive subsets had larger estimated richness than memory subsets had.

Some clones are missing from TCRdb's copy, which holds only in-frame ones; the method was immunoSEQ multiplex PCR. The sample comprises about 2.4 million clones, approximately 90% of which are singletons, and over 0.12% rests with the top ten. Germline V lookup: CDR1 PRHDT, CDR2 FYEKMQ (reference sequence). The CDR3 spans 15 residues. V trimming: 4 bases; J trimming: 3 bases; junction bases outside the gene matches: 6. Regarding this clone: Antigen: not known.

The source material was naive CD4+ T cells sorted from blood. Subset denoted: CD45RA+ positively selected. This TCR was recovered from a man between 18 and 35 years old in good health. This chain joins TRBV13 and TRBJ2-7, with 10 bases aligning to TRBD1. The CDR3 spells CASSSTGQGDYEQYF. DNA for the CDR3: TGTGCCAGCAGCTCCACCGGACAGGGGGACTACGAGCAGTACTTC.